A single sample is the source of the 25 T cell receptor beta chains below, sequenced in a study of shared clonotypes between healthy human individuals (dated by TCRdb to about 2020). Receptors were amplified or captured by the immunoSEQ multiplex PCR assay. The clones in this table, taken by TCRdb from immuneACCESS, are in-frame only. Not every clone is retained; where verified, under half of the shortfall comes from an unresolved V gene, and the cause of the rest is unknown. The sample includes about 600,000 clones, with around 97% observed a single time. Clones ranked in the top ten supply less than 0.065% of the sample. The specimen was naive CD4+ T cells sorted from blood. The cell subset or site label for this specimen denotes: CD45RA+ positively selected. The receptors derive from a woman in her 30s in good health.

V is TRBV10-2 and J is TRBJ2-3; the match to TRBD1 covers 10 bases. The CDR3 loop spans 14 amino acids. Germline V gene lookup returns CDR1 WSHSY and CDR2 SAAADI. J lost 3 bases, V lost 9 bases, and 6 bases had no gene match. The CDR3 region has the DNA TGCGCCAGTACCGACAGGGGGCGAACAGATACGCAGTATTTT. Amino acid sequence: CASTDRGRTDTQYF.

This chain joins TRBV6-1 and TRBJ2-5, with TRBD2 identical over 7 bases. The J call is doubtful: the DNA matches TRBJ2-7 better. Germline assignment: CDR1 MNHNS and CDR2 SASEGT. The CDR3 runs to 15 residues. The CDR3 bases are TGTGCCAGCAGAAGCCTCGGGAGGTCGAAACCCGAGCAGTACTTC. This sequence encodes CASRSLGRSKPEQYF.

The chain employs TRBV7-3 and TRBJ2-2, with 7 bases aligning to TRBD1. J gave up 6 bases and V 5 bases, and 6 bases lay outside the gene matches. CDR1 is SGHTA, CDR2 FQGTGA, per germline. This CDR3 comprises 14 residues. The CDR3 loop is CASSVGQRSGELFF. In DNA, the CDR3 is TGTGCCAGCAGCGTGGGACAGAGGTCCGGGGAGCTGTTTTTT.

The sample holds one count of this clone. The chain uses TRBV18 and TRBJ2-3, with a possible D match to TRBD2 (6 bases). This CDR3 contains 17 residues. The germline gives CDR1 KGHSH, CDR2 LQKENI. The ends were cut back, 3 bases at V and 1 base at J, with 17 bases in the middle. The CDR3 sequence is CASSPPYLAGRTDTQYF. CDR3 in DNA: TGTGCCAGCTCACCGCCCTACTTGGCGGGACGCACAGATACGCAGTATTTT.

The J gene is TRBJ2-1, the V gene TRBV19, with TRBD2 matching over 11 bases. J lost 9 bases, V lost 0 bases, and 7 bases had no gene match. Germline CDR1 and CDR2: LNHDA and SQIVND (reference sequence). The CDR3 sequence is 16 residues long. The CDR3: CASSIDVAGGVGEQFF. The CDR3, as DNA: TGTGCCAGTAGTATAGACGTAGCGGGAGGGGTGGGTGAGCAGTTCTTC. The full variable domain, rest sourced from reference TRBV19 and TRBJ2-1, is DGGITQSPKYLFRKEGQNVTLSCEQNLNHDAMYWYRQDPGQGLRLIYYSQIVNDFQKGDIAEGYSVSREKKESFPLTVTSAQKNPTAFYLCASSIDVAGGVGEQFFGPGTRLTVL.

V usage is TRBV4-1 and J usage is TRBJ2-2; 8 bases are a match to TRBD1. This CDR3 is 18 amino acids long. The V and J ends lost 0 bases and 1 base, in that order; junction bases with no gene match: 7. Germline V gene sequence: CDR1 MGHRA, CDR2 YSYEKL. CDR3 sequence (DNA): TGCGCCAGCAGCCAAGATTCCGGGACAGGAGTGAACACCGGGGAGCTGTTTTTT. Translation: CASSQDSGTGVNTGELFF.

The chain links TRBV19 to TRBJ2-5, with a weak D call TRBD2 (6 bases). CDR3 size: 13 residues. Germline V gene lookup returns CDR1 LNHDA and CDR2 SQIVND (reference sequence). V lost 3 bases and J lost 9, with 14 bases in between. The CDR3: CASSIYGSGAQYF. CDR3 sequence (DNA): TGTGCCAGTAGTATTTACGGGAGTGGCGCCCAGTACTTC. The whole variable domain, filled in from reference TRBV19 and TRBJ2-5, reads DGGITQSPKYLFRKEGQNVTLSCEQNLNHDAMYWYRQDPGQGLRLIYYSQIVNDFQKGDIAEGYSVSREKKESFPLTVTSAQKNPTAFYLCASSIYGSGAQYFGPGTRLLVL.

The chain uses TRBV23-1 and TRBJ2-7, with 8 bases matching TRBD1. TRBV23-1 is noted as an ORF with a role that remains uncertain. CDR3 length: 15 residues. The ends lost 4 bases at V and 7 bases at J; junction bases unmatched: 12. DNA of the CDR3: TGCGCCAGCAGTCTACCCCCCAGGGGGCGGGATGAGCAGTACTTC. The encoded protein is CASSLPPRGRDEQYF.

The chain is built from TRBV28 and TRBJ2-1, with TRBD2 matching over 8 bases. The CDR3 spans 15 residues. Per the germline V gene, CDR1 is MDHEN and CDR2 is SYDVKM. J gave up 7 bases and V 1 base, and 6 bases lay outside the gene matches. The CDR3 region has the DNA TGTGCCAGCAGTTTATCGGGAGGGCCCTGGAATGAGCAGTTCTTC. This translates into CASSLSGGPWNEQFF.

The chain uses TRBV7-2 and TRBJ2-7; 10 bases fit TRBD2. The germline CDR1 and CDR2 sequences are SGHTA and FQGNSA. This CDR3 comprises 15 residues. Trimming removed 5 bases from V and 7 bases from J; junction bases left unmatched: 11. The CDR3 sequence is CASSPELAGAGEQYF. The CDR3 nucleotides read TGTGCCAGCAGCCCAGAGCTAGCGGGAGCGGGGGAGCAGTACTTC.

The gene calls are TRBV10-2 and TRBJ2-1; TRBD2 agrees at 8 bases. Germline CDR1 is WSHSY and CDR2 is SAAADI. After removal of 6 bases from V and 4 bases from J, the junction contained 2 bases not matched to a gene. This CDR3 has 13 amino acids. CDR3 DNA: TGCGCCAGCAGGGCTAGCGGGTACAATGAGCAGTTCTTC. This sequence encodes CASRASGYNEQFF.

This rearrangement joins TRBV9 to TRBJ2-1; D might be TRBD2 (5 bases). The V end lost 5 bases, the J end lost 0 bases, and 12 bases lay between the germline ends. Germline V gene lookup returns CDR1 SGDLS and CDR2 YYNGEE. The CDR3 has 15 amino acids. The CDR3 here is CASRGVGSSYNEQFF. Here the CDR3 DNA reads TGTGCCAGCAGAGGAGTGGGGAGCTCCTACAATGAGCAGTTCTTC.

This rearrangement joins TRBV6-5 to TRBJ1-5; D perhaps matches TRBD1 (6 bases). Germline CDR1 is MNHEY and CDR2 is SVGAGI. V dropped 6 bases and J dropped 2 bases, with 14 bases sitting between them. CDR3 size: 15 residues. Here the CDR3 DNA reads TGTGCCAGCAGCCTTGACAGGAGTGGCAATCAGCCCCAGCATTTT. It translates to CASSLDRSGNQPQHF.

The V gene is TRBV19, the J gene TRBJ1-1; D is undetermined. This CDR3 contains 13 residues. CDR1 is LNHDA, CDR2 SQIVND, per germline (reference sequence). V was cut by 3 bases and J by 5 bases, with 10 bases left in between. The DNA of the CDR3 is TGTGCCAGTAGTATCGGACGGGAGACTGAAGCTTTCTTT. Translating gives CASSIGRETEAFF.

This clone appeared once. V usage is TRBV2 and J usage is TRBJ2-5; 9 nucleotides agree with TRBD1. CDR3 length: 15 residues. The germline V gene has CDR1 SNHLY and CDR2 FYNNEI. Trimming took 4 bases from V and 2 from J; bases not matched to a gene: 5. The DNA for the CDR3 is TGTGCCAGCAGTGCGGGGACAGGGCGGCAAGAGACCCAGTACTTC. It encodes CASSAGTGRQETQYF.

The chain is built from TRBV19 and TRBJ2-3; D is perhaps TRBD1 (5 bases). This CDR3 region has 14 residues. V lost 8 bases and J 0 bases, leaving 12 bases between the germline ends. The V gene's germline CDR1 is LNHDA and CDR2 SQIVND (reference sequence). The CDR3 region has the DNA TGTGCCAGTGCTGGTGGGGCCAGCACAGATACGCAGTATTTT. Protein: CASAGGASTDTQYF.

This clone was seen just once. V usage is TRBV4-2 and J usage is TRBJ2-5, with D perhaps TRBD2 (6 bases). This CDR3 region has 16 residues. Trimming left V 0 bases short and J 11 bases short, with 22 bases between. The germline CDR1 and CDR2 sequences are LGHNA and YNFKEQ. CDR3 amino acids: CASSQDQSTGLAEQYF. CDR3 coding DNA: TGTGCCAGCAGCCAAGACCAATCGACGGGATTAGCGGAGCAGTACTTC.

This chain connects TRBV4-2 to TRBJ1-4; a weak D match, TRBD1 (5 bases). CDR1 and CDR2 from the germline V gene are LGHNA and YNFKEQ. The ends were cut back, 1 base at V and 3 bases at J, with 15 bases in the middle. This CDR3 is built from 17 residues. In DNA, the CDR3 is TGTGCCAGCAGCCAAGCAGGGATCCGGGTCTCTAATGAAAAACTGTTTTTT. The encoded protein is CASSQAGIRVSNEKLFF.

The V call is TRBV29-1, the J call TRBJ1-1; D not certain. V lost 6 bases and J 1 base, leaving 15 bases between the germline ends. The CDR3 consists of 14 residues. CDR1 is SQVTM, CDR2 ANQGSEA, per germline. The CDR3 loop is CSVDYNRGNTEAFF. CDR3 DNA sequence: TGCAGCGTGGATTATAACAGAGGGAACACTGAAGCTTTCTTT.

The chain has TRBV6-5 and TRBJ1-6, with D perhaps matching TRBD1 (5 bases). CDR1 is MNHEY and CDR2 is SVGAGI in the germline V gene. V was trimmed by 2 bases and J by 7 bases, leaving 9 bases between them. This CDR3 is built from 14 residues. The chain's CDR3 is CASSYQGWNSPLHF. The CDR3 DNA sequence: TGTGCCAGCAGTTACCAGGGTTGGAATTCACCCCTCCACTTT.

The chain couples TRBV6-5 to TRBJ2-7; TRBD1 matches at 9 bases. Germline CDR1 MNHEY, CDR2 SVGAGI. The CDR3 contains 15 residues. The trim removed 1 base at V and 0 bases at J, leaving 1 base unmatched. The CDR3 DNA sequence: TGTGCCAGCAGTTACTTGGGACAGGGCTCCTACGAGCAGTACTTC. Its protein is CASSYLGQGSYEQYF.

This chain uses TRBV28 with TRBJ2-7, with TRBD1 matching over 9 bases. Germline loops: CDR1 MDHEN, CDR2 SYDVKM. V lost 4 bases to trimming and J lost 5 bases; unmatched junction nucleotides: 9. The CDR3 contains 15 residues. The CDR3 here is CASSSPGTGSDEQYF. The CDR3 nucleotides read TGTGCCAGCAGTTCACCCGGGACAGGGAGCGACGAGCAGTACTTC. Based on the CDR3 plus reference TRBV28 and TRBJ2-7, the full variable domain is DVKVTQSSRYLVKRTGEKVFLECVQDMDHENMFWYRQDPGLGLRLIYFSYDVKMKEKGDIPEGYSVSREKKERFSLILESASTNQTSMYLCASSSPGTGSDEQYFGPGTRLTVT.

The chain employs TRBV5-1 and TRBJ2-7; 11 nucleotides line up with TRBD1. The CDR3 contains 15 residues. Germline assignment: CDR1 SGHRS and CDR2 YFSETQ. V was pared by 7 bases and J by 6 bases, with 12 bases of the junction left unmatched. The CDR3 region has the DNA TGCGCCAGCCTACGTAGTTGGACAGGGGGCCCCGAGCAGTACTTC. Translation: CASLRSWTGGPEQYF.

V is TRBV2 and J is TRBJ2-7; tentatively, D is TRBD1 or TRBD2 (6 bases each). Trimming took 3 bases from V and 4 from J, leaving 10 bases between them. CDR1 is SNHLY, CDR2 FYNNEI, per germline. The CDR3 consists of 13 residues. CDR3 region: CASSDWRGYEQYF. CDR3 coding DNA: TGTGCCAGCAGTGACTGGAGGGGGTACGAGCAGTACTTC.

The rearrangement joins TRBV7-2 to TRBJ2-5; 10 nucleotides match TRBD2. The DNA end favors TRBJ2-7, so the J call may be wrong. This CDR3 is built from 15 residues. Germline V lookup: CDR1 SGHTA, CDR2 FQGNSA. CDR3 sequence: CASRSGTSESYEQYF. The CDR3 bases are TGTGCCAGCAGATCCGGGACTAGCGAATCCTACGAGCAGTACTTC.